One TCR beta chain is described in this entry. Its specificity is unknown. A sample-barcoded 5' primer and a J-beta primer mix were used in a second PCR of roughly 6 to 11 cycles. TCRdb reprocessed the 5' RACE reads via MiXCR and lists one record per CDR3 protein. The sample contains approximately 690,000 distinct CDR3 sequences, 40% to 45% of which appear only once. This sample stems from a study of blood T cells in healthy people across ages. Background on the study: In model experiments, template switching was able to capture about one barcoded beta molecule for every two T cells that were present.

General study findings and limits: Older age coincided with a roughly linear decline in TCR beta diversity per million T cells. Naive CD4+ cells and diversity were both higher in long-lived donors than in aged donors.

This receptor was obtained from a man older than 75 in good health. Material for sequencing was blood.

CDR3 DNA sequence: TGTGCCAGCAGCCAAGATTTAGCGGGACGCTCCTACGAGCAGTACTTC. Translated, it gives CASSQDLAGRSYEQYF. The chain employs TRBV3-1 and TRBJ2-7, with 8 bases matching TRBD2. CDR1 and CDR2 from the germline V gene are LGHDT and YNNKEL (reference sequence). After removal of 0 bases from V and 0 bases from J, the junction contained 4 bases not matched to a gene. The CDR3 covers 16 residues.